Presented here are 18 T cell receptor beta chains from one specimen sequenced in a study of T cell responses to AZD1222 COVID-19 vaccine. TCRdb keeps only in-frame clones here, not all; method: immunoSEQ multiplex PCR. The sample lists fewer than 150,000 clones, approximately 93% seen once, with approximately 0.85% in the top ten. The sample here was peripheral blood, taken on day 0 of AZD1222 vaccination. The receptors originated from an adult in good health.

The genes are TRBV7-9 and TRBJ2-7, with 8 nucleotides matching TRBD1. This CDR3 comprises 14 residues. CDR1 and CDR2 (germline): SEHNR, FQNEAQ (reference sequence). V trimming: 5 bases; J trimming: 2 bases; junction bases outside the gene matches: 5. The CDR3 loop reads CASSPGTGPYEQYF. CDR3 DNA sequence: TGTGCCAGCAGCCCGGGGACAGGACCCTACGAGCAGTACTTC.

CDR3 sequence: CASSLRGSGAGNTIYF. The CDR3 coding sequence is TGCGCCAGCAGCTTGAGGGGTTCGGGAGCTGGAAACACCATATATTTT. The chain has TRBV5-1 and TRBJ1-3, with a tentative D call TRBD1 (5 bases). Looked up from germline, CDR1 is SGHRS and CDR2 is YFSETQ. The CDR3 consists of 16 residues. The V end lost 1 base, the J end lost 2 bases, and 13 bases lay between the germline ends.

The V and J genes are TRBV9 and TRBJ1-2, with TRBD1 as a possible D gene (5 bases). The CDR3 covers 15 residues. From germline, CDR1 is SGDLS and CDR2 YYNGEE. Trimming took 0 bases from V and 4 from J, leaving 13 bases between them. The CDR3 nucleotides are TGTGCCAGCAGCGTAGGCGGGGGTGATTCCTATGGCTACACCTTC. This encodes CASSVGGGDSYGYTF.

V and J are TRBV11-2 and TRBJ1-1; D is uncertain. The CDR3 runs 13 residues. Germline V gene data show CDR1 as SGHAT and CDR2 as FQNNGV. V lost 1 base and J 5 bases, leaving 8 bases between the germline ends. CDR3 loop: CASSLAPRTEAFF. CDR3 DNA sequence: TGTGCCAGCAGCTTAGCTCCCAGAACTGAAGCTTTCTTT.

The chain combines TRBV19 with TRBJ2-2, with TRBD1 matching over 9 bases. The V gene's germline CDR1 is LNHDA and CDR2 SQIVND (reference sequence). The CDR3 runs to 17 residues. Germline trimming cut 0 bases from V and 7 bases from J; bases unmatched to any gene: 9. The CDR3 sequence: CASSIDLGTGFHGELFF. In nucleotides, the CDR3 is TGTGCCAGTAGTATAGATCTCGGGACAGGGTTTCACGGGGAGCTGTTTTTT. Drawing the rest from reference TRBV19 and TRBJ2-2, the complete variable domain is DGGITQSPKYLFRKEGQNVTLSCEQNLNHDAMYWYRQDPGQGLRLIYYSQIVNDFQKGDIAEGYSVSREKKESFPLTVTSAQKNPTAFYLCASSIDLGTGFHGELFFGEGSRLTVL.

The chain links TRBV27 to TRBJ1-2; D is possibly TRBD1 (5 bases). Germline V gene lookup returns CDR1 MNHEY and CDR2 SMNVEV (reference sequence). The CDR3 is 13 residues long. With 7 bases removed from V and 2 bases from J, the gap between germline ends came to 11 bases. CDR3 loop: CASTSPGNYGYTF. The CDR3 DNA is TGTGCCAGCACCAGCCCAGGGAACTATGGCTACACCTTC.

This chain links TRBV6-5 with TRBJ2-7; D is perhaps TRBD1 or TRBD2 (5 bases each). V was cut by 2 bases and J by 5 bases, with 13 bases left in between. Germline V gene data show CDR1 as MNHEY and CDR2 as SVGAGI. There are 14 residues in the CDR3. The CDR3 DNA reads TGTGCCAGCAGTTACGAGAGGGACGCGCACGAGCAGTACTTC. Translating it yields CASSYERDAHEQYF.

V and J are TRBV27 and TRBJ1-2, with unresolved D. Germline assignment: CDR1 MNHEY and CDR2 SMNVEV (reference sequence). CDR3 size: 14 residues. Trimming removed 5 bases at V and 4 bases at J, with 14 bases between. The CDR3 sequence is CASSPLPGSYGYTF. As DNA, the CDR3 is TGTGCCAGCAGTCCCCTCCCGGGGTCCTATGGCTACACCTTC.

V gene TRBV10-3 combines with J gene TRBJ1-5; perhaps TRBD1 as D (5 bases). Germline loops: CDR1 ENHRY, CDR2 SYGVKD. The V end was cut by 3 bases, the J end by 2 bases, with 8 bases between. The CDR3 contains 14 residues. CDR3 residues: CAISDPTGNQPQHF. CDR3 coding DNA: TGTGCCATCAGTGACCCGACAGGCAATCAGCCCCAGCATTTT.

The rearrangement joins TRBV6-5 to TRBJ1-2; no firm D call. Trimming removed 2 bases from V and 5 bases from J, with 15 bases in between. The CDR3 has 15 amino acids. Germline assignment: CDR1 MNHEY and CDR2 SVGAGI. In nucleotides, the CDR3 is TGTGCCAGCAGTTACCCAAGGCCGGGAGGGTATGGCTACACCTTC. It encodes CASSYPRPGGYGYTF.

This chain links TRBV5-8 with TRBJ1-4; 7 nucleotides align to TRBD1. The junction had 6 bases not matched to a gene; V was cut back by 4 bases and J by 3 bases. The length of the CDR3 is 15 residues. Germline CDR1 SGHTS, CDR2 YDEGEE. In DNA, the CDR3 is TGTGCCAGCAGCCGCTGGGGACAGTCTAATGAAAAACTGTTTTTT. The encoded protein is CASSRWGQSNEKLFF. The variable domain in full, completed from reference TRBV5-8 and TRBJ1-4, reads EAGVTQSPTHLIKTRGQQATLRCSPISGHTSVYWYQQALGLGLQFLLWYDEGEERNRGNFPPRFSGRQFPNYSSELNVNALELEDSALYLCASSRWGQSNEKLFFGSGTQLSVL.

The chain links TRBV19 to TRBJ2-4; D is unclear. Germline V CDR1 and CDR2: LNHDA, SQIVND (reference sequence). V lost 3 bases and J 9 bases, leaving 12 bases between the germline ends. The CDR3 sequence is 13 residues long. The CDR3 spells CASSIQSRGIQYF. The CDR3 DNA follows: TGTGCCAGTAGTATTCAGTCCCGAGGCATTCAGTACTTC.

The V gene is TRBV10-3, the J gene TRBJ1-1; D is uncertain. Trimming took 7 bases from V and 2 from J, leaving 11 bases between them. CDR1 and CDR2 (germline): ENHRY, SYGVKD. The CDR3 runs to 13 residues. The CDR3 sequence: CAITPAINTEAFF. For the CDR3, the DNA is TGTGCCATCACTCCGGCGATTAACACTGAAGCTTTCTTT.

The chain combines TRBV5-1 with TRBJ1-3; D uncertain. CDR1 is SGHRS and CDR2 is YFSETQ in the germline V gene. V lost 2 bases and J lost 0, with 15 bases in between. This CDR3 is built from 17 residues. The CDR3 DNA reads as TGCGCCAGCAGCTTCACGCCGCATGGGAGCTCTGGAAACACCATATATTTT. Its protein is CASSFTPHGSSGNTIYF.

V and J are TRBV7-9 and TRBJ2-3; D is unresolved. CDR1 SEHNR and CDR2 FQNEAQ come from the germline V gene (reference sequence). Trimming stripped 5 bases from V and 2 bases from J, with 11 bases between. The CDR3 is made up of 14 amino acids. The CDR3: CASSLRHPTDTQYF. Written as DNA, the CDR3 is TGTGCCAGCAGCCTTCGACATCCCACAGATACGCAGTATTTT.

The chain employs TRBV5-1 and TRBJ1-1; D remains ambiguous. The germline V gene has CDR1 SGHRS and CDR2 YFSETQ. The V gene lost 2 bases and the J gene lost 0 bases, with 8 bases spanning the gap. The CDR3 extends over 14 amino acids. The CDR3 DNA sequence: TGCGCCAGCAGCTTTCAGGTTATGAACACTGAAGCTTTCTTT. It codes for CASSFQVMNTEAFF.

This chain connects TRBV12-2 to TRBJ2-3; TRBD1, as called in the table, went unchecked against the DNA. TRBV12-2 is listed as a pseudogene. This CDR3 contains 15 residues. The DNA for the CDR3 is TGTGCAAGTCGCTCCCTCAGGGGGCGAGCAGATACGCAGTATTTT. It encodes CASRSLRGRADTQYF.

The sample holds one count of this clone. The chain is built from TRBV2 and TRBJ1-3; D gene ambiguous. This CDR3 is built from 13 residues. Germline values: CDR1 SNHLY, CDR2 FYNNEI. Trimming stripped 8 bases from V and 2 bases from J, with 10 bases between. The chain's CDR3 is CASVWHPGNTIYF. The CDR3 DNA sequence: TGTGCCAGCGTTTGGCACCCTGGAAACACCATATATTTT.